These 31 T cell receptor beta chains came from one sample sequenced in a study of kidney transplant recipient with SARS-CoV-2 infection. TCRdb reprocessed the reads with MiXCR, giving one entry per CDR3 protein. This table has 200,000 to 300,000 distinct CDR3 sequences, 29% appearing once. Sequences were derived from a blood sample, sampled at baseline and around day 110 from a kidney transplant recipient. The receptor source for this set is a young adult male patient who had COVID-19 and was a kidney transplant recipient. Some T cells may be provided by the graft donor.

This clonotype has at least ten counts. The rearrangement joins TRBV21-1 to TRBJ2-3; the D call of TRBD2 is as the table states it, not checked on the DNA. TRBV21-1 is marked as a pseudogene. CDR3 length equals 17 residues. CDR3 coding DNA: TGTGCCAGCAGGGCTAGTATAGCTACAGTCATGCAAGATACGCAGTATTTT. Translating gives CASRASIATVMQDTQYF.

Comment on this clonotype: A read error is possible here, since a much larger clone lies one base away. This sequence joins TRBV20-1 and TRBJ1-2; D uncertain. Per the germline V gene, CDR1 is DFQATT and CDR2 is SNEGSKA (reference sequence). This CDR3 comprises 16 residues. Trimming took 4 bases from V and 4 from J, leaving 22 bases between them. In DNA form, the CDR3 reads TGCAGTGCTAAGACCCGGCTGTCTCGAAAGACCTATGGCTACACCTTC. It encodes CSAKTRLSRKTYGYTF.

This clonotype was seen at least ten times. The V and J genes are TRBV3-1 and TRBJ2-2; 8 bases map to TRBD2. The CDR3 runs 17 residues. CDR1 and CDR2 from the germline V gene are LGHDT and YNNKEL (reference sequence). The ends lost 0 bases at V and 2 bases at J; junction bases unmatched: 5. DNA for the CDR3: TGTGCCAGCAGCCAAGACCACCTAGCGGGTAACACCGGGGAGCTGTTTTTT. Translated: CASSQDHLAGNTGELFF.

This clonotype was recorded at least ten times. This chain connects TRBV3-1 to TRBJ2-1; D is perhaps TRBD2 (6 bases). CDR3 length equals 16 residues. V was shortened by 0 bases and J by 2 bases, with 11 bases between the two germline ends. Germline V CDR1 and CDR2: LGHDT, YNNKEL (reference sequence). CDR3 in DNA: TGTGCCAGCAGCCAAGATAAACTAGCAGCCTACAATGAGCAGTTCTTC. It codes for CASSQDKLAAYNEQFF.

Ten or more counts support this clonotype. CDR3 amino acids: CASSLWGDEKLFF. Here the CDR3 DNA reads TGCGCCAGCAGCTTGTGGGGGGACGAAAAACTGTTTTTT. V is TRBV5-1 and J is TRBJ1-4; possible D gene TRBD1, 5 bases. CDR1 and CDR2 (germline): SGHRS, YFSETQ. CDR3 length equals 13 residues. The V gene lost 1 base and the J gene lost 8 bases, with 9 bases spanning the gap.

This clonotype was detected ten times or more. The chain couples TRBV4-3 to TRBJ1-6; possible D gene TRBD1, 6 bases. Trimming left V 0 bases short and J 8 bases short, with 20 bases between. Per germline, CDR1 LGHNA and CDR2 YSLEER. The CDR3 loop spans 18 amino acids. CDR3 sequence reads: CASSQDTIQGEDDSPLHF. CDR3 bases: TGCGCCAGCAGCCAAGACACAATACAGGGAGAGGACGATTCACCCCTCCACTTT.

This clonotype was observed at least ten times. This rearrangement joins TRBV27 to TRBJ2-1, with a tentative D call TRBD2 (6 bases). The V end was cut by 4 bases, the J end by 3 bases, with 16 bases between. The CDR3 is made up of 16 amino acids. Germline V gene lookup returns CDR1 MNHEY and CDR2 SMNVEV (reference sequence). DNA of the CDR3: TGTGCCAGCAGTTCCCACCGGGGGAGCCGCTACAATGAGCAGTTCTTC. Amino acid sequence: CASSSHRGSRYNEQFF.

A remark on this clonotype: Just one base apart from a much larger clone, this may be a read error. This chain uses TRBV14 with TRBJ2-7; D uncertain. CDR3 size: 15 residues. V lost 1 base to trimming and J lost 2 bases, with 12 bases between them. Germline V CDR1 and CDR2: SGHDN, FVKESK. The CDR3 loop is CASSQVIERPYEQYF. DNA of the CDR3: TGTGCCAGCAGCCAAGTGATTGAGCGACCCTACGAGCAGTACTTC. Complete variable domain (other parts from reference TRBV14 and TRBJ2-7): EAGVTQFPSHSVIEKGQTVTLRCDPISGHDNLYWYRRVMGKEIKFLLHFVKESKQDESGMPNNRFLAERTGGTYSTLKVQPAELEDSGVYFCASSQVIERPYEQYFGPGTRLTVT.

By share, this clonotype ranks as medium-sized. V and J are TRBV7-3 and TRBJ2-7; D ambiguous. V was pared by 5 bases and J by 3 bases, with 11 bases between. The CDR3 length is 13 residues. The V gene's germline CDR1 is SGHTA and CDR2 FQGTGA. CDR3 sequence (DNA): TGTGCCAGCAGCATAGGACCTAGCTACGAGCAGTACTTC. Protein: CASSIGPSYEQYF. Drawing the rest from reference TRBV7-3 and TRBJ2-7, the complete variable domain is GAGVSQTPSNKVTEKGKYVELRCDPISGHTALYWYRQSLGQGPEFLIYFQGTGAADDSGLPNDRFFAVRPEGSVSTLKIQRTERGDSAVYLCASSIGPSYEQYFGPGTRLTVT.

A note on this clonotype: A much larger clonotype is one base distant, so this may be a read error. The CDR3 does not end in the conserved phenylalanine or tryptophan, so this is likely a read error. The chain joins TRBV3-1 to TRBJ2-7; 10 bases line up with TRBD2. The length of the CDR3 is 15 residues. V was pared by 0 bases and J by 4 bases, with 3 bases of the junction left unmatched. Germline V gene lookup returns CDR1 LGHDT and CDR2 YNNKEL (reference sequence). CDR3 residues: CASSQDASGSYEQYL. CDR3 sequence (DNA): TGTGCCAGCAGCCAAGATGCTAGCGGGAGTTACGAGCAGTACCTC.

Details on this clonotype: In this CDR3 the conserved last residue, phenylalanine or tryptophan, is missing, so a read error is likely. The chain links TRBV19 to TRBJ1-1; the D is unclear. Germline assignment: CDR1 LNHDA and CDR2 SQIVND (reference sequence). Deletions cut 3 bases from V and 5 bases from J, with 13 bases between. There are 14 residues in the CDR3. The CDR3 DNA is TGTGCCAGTAGTATCTCTATTGGGTGGACTGAAGCTTTCTCT. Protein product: CASSISIGWTEAFS.

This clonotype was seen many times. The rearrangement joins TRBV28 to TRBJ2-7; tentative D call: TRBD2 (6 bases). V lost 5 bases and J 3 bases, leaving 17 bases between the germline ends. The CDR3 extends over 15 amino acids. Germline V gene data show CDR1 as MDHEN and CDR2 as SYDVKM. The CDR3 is CASSLLGGGYYEQYF. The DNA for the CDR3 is TGTGCCAGCAGTCTCTTGGGTGGGGGGTACTACGAGCAGTACTTC.

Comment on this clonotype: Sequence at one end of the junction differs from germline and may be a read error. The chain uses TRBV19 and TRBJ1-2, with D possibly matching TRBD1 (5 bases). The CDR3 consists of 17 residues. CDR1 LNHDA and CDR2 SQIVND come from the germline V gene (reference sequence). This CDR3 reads CANSQLRTNRKTYGYTF. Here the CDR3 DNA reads TGTGCCAATAGTCAGCTTCGGACAAATCGAAAGACCTATGGCTACACCTTC.

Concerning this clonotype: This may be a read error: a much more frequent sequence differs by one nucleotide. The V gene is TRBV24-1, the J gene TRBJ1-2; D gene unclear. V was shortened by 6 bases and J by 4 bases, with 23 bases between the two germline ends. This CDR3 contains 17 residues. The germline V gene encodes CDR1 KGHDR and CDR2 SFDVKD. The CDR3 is CATSSSGGTRKTYGYTF. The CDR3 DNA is TGTGCCACCAGTAGCTCGGGTGGTACCAGAAAGACCTATGGCTACACCTTC.

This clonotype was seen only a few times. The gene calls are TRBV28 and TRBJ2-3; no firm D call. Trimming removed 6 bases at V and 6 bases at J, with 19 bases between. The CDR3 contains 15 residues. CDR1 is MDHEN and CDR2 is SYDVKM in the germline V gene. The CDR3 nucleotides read TGTGCCAGCAGCGGTGGCGGATCCGCGCCGGATACGCAGTATTTT. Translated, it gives CASSGGGSAPDTQYF.

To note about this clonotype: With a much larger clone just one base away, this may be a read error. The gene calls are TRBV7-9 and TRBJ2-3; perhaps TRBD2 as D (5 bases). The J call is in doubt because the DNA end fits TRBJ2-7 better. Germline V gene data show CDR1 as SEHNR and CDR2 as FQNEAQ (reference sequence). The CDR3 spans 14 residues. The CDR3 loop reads CASSLGRPSHEQYF. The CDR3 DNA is TGTGCCAGCAGCTTAGGGAGGCCCTCCCACGAGCAGTACTTC.

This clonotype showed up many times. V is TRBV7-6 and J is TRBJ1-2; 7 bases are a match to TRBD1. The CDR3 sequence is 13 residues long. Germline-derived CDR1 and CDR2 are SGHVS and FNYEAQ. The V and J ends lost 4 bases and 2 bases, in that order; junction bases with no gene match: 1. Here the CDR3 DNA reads TGTGCCAGCAGCTCGGGACAGAACTATGGCTACACCTTC. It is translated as CASSSGQNYGYTF.

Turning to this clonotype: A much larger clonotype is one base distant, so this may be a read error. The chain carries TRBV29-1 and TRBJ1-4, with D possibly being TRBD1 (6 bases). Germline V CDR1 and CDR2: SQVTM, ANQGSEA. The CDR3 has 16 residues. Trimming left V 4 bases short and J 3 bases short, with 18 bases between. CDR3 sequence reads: CSVVLARQDSNEKLFF. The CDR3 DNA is TGCAGCGTTGTATTAGCCCGACAGGACTCTAATGAAAAACTGTTTTTT.

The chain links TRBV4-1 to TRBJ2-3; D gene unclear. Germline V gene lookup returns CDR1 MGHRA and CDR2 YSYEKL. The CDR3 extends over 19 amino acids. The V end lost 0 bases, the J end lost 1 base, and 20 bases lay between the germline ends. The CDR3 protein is CASSQEPADGVGGTDTQYF. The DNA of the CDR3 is TGCGCCAGCAGCCAAGAGCCGGCCGACGGAGTAGGAGGCACAGATACGCAGTATTTT.

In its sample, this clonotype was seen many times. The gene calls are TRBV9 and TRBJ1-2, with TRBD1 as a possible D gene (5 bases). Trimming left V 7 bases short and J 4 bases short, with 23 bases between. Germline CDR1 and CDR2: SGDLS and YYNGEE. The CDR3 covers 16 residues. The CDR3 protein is CASQGPYSRKTYGYTF. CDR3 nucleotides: TGTGCCAGCCAGGGTCCGTACTCAAGAAAGACCTATGGCTACACCTTC.

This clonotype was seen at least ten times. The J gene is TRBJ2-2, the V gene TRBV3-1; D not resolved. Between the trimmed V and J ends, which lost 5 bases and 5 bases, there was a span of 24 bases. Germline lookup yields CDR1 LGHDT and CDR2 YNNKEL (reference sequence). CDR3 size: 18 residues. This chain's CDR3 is CASSGIGPISGLTGELFF. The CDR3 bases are TGTGCCAGCAGCGGCATTGGTCCCATTTCAGGCTTGACCGGGGAGCTGTTTTTT.

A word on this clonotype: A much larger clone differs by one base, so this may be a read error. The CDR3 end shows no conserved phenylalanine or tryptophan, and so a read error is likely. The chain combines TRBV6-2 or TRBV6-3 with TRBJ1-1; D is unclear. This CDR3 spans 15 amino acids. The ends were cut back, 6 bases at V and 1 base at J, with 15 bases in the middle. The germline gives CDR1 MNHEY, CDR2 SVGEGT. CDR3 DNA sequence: TGTGCCAGCAGGCCTACGTTGGGTTCGAACACTGAAGCTTTCCTT. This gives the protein CASRPTLGSNTEAFL.

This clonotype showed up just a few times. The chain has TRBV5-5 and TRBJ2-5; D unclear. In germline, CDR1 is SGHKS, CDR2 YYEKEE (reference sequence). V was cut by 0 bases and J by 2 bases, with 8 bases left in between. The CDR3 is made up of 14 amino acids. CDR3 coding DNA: TGTGCCAGCAGCTTGGCCGGGCAGCAAGAGACCCAGTACTTC. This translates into CASSLAGQQETQYF.

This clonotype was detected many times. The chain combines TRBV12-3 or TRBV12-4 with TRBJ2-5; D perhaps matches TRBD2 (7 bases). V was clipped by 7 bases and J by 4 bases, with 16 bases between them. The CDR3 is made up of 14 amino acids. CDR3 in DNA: TGTGCCAGCACCCGTCGGGCGGGGGCAGAGACCCAGTACTTC. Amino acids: CASTRRAGAETQYF.

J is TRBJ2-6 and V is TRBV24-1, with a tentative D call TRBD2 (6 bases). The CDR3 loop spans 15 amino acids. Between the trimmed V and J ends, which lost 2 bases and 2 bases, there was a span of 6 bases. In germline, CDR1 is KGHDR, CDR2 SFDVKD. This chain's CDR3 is CATSDWGAGANVLTF. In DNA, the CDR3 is TGTGCCACCAGTGATTGGGGGGCTGGGGCCAACGTCCTGACTTTC.

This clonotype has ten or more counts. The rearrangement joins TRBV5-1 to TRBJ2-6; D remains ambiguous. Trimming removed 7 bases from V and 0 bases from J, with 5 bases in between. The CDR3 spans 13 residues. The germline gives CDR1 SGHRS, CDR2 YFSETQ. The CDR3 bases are TGCGCCAGCCATGACTCTGGGGCCAACGTCCTGACTTTC. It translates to CASHDSGANVLTF.

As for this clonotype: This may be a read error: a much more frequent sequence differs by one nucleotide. The CDR3 reads CTSSIGRRGYTF. The CDR3 DNA follows: TGTACCAGTAGTATTGGTCGGCGCGGCTACACCTTC. This chain uses TRBV19 with TRBJ1-2; D unresolved. The CDR3 sequence is 12 residues long. The V gene's germline CDR1 is LNHDA and CDR2 SQIVND (reference sequence). The full variable domain, in which reference TRBV19 and TRBJ1-2 provide the parts outside the CDR3, is DGGITQSPKYLFRKEGQNVTLSCEQNLNHDAMYWYRQDPGQGLRLIYYSQIVNDFQKGDIAEGYSVSREKKESFPLTVTSAQKNPTAFYLCTSSIGRRGYTFGSGTRLTVV.

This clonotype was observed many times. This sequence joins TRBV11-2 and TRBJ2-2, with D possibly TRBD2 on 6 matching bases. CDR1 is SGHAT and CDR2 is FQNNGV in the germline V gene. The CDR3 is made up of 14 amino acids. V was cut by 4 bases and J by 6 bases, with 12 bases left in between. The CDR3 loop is CASSSLSGSGELFF. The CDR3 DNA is TGTGCCAGCAGCTCCCTTAGCGGATCCGGGGAGCTGTTTTTT.

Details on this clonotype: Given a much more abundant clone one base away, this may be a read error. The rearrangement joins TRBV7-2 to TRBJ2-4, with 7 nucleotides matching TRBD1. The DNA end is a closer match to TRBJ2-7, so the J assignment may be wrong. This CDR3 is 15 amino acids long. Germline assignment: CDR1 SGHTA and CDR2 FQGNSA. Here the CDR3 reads CASNLDRVNTYEQYF. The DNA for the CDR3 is TGTGCCAGCAACTTAGACAGGGTTAACACCTACGAGCAGTACTTC.

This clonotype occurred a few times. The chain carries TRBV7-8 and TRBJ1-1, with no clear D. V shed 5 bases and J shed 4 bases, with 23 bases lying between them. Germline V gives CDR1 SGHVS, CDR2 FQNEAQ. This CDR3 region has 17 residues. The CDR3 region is CASSLQVRTDGRTEAFF. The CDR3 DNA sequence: TGTGCCAGCAGCCTCCAGGTTAGGACGGACGGACGCACTGAAGCTTTCTTT.

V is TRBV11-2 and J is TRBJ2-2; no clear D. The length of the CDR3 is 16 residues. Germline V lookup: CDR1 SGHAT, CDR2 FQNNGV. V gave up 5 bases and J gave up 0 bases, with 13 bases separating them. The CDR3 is CASSHTPITNTGELFF. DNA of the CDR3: TGTGCCAGCAGCCACACTCCGATTACGAACACCGGGGAGCTGTTTTTT. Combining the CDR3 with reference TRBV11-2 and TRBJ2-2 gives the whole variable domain EAGVAQSPRYKIIEKRQSVAFWCNPISGHATLYWYQQILGQGPKLLIQFQNNGVVDDSQLPKDRFSAERLKGVDSTLKIQPAKLEDSAVYLCASSHTPITNTGELFFGEGSRLTVL.